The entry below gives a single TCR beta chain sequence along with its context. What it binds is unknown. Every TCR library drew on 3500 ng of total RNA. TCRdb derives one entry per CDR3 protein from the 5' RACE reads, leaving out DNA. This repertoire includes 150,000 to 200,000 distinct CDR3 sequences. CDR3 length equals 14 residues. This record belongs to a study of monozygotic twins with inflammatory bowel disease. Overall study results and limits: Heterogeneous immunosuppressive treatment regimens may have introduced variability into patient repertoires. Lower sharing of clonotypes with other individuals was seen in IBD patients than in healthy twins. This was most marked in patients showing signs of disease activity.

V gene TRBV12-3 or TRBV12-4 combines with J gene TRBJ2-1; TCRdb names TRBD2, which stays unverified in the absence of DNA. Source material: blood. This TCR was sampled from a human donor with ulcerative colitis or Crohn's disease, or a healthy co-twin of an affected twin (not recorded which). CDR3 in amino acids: CASSSEREFVEQFF.